Presented here are 12 T cell receptor beta chains from one specimen sequenced in a study of blood T cell repertoires in COVID-19 (TCRdb year 2020). The library was made by the immunoSEQ multiplex PCR assay. TCRdb retrieved this table from immuneACCESS and kept in-frame rearrangements only. Not all clones are present; in checked studies, unresolved V genes account for under half, and no reason is known for the remainder. Across this sample there are approximately 140,000 clones, with more than 75% seen only once. In total, the top ten clones hold under 7.5% of the sample. Sequenced: peripheral blood. The receptors shown here come from a man of 80 years or more with acute or convalescent COVID-19.

This chain links TRBV5-1 with TRBJ2-7, with a possible D match to TRBD1 (5 bases). Trimming took off 1 base at V and 6 bases at J, with 11 bases between the two ends. There are 13 residues in the CDR3. Germline lookup yields CDR1 SGHRS and CDR2 YFSETQ. The CDR3: CASSLTGGSEQYF. In nucleotides, the CDR3 is TGCGCCAGCAGCTTGACAGGTGGCAGCGAGCAGTACTTC. Using reference TRBV5-1 and TRBJ2-7 for the parts outside the CDR3, the full variable domain is KAGVTQTPRYLIKTRGQQVTLSCSPISGHRSVSWYQQTPGQGLQFLFEYFSETQRNKGNFPGRFSGRQFSNSRSEMNVSTLELGDSALYLCASSLTGGSEQYFGPGTRLTVT.

This chain links TRBV28 with TRBJ2-7; 8 bases agree with TRBD1. There are 16 residues in the CDR3. The ends lost 5 bases at V and 3 bases at J; junction bases unmatched: 12. The germline CDR1 and CDR2 sequences are MDHEN and SYDVKM. The DNA for the CDR3 is TGTGCCAGCAGTCCCGGACAGGGTAGAATCCTCTACGAGCAGTACTTC. Its protein is CASSPGQGRILYEQYF.

The V and J genes are TRBV3-1 (or the pseudogene TRBV3-2) and TRBJ2-2; 8 bases are a match to TRBD1. The CDR3 sequence is 14 residues long. J gave up 4 bases and V 6 bases, and 4 bases lay outside the gene matches. The germline CDR1 and CDR2 sequences are LGHDT and YNNKEL (reference sequence). This chain's CDR3 is CASRQGGGTGELFF. DNA for the CDR3: TGTGCCAGCAGACAGGGGGGAGGCACCGGGGAGCTGTTTTTT.

The V call is TRBV18, the J call TRBJ2-1; 8 nucleotides line up with TRBD2. The CDR3 is 15 residues long. The V segment lost 6 bases and the J segment 0 bases; nucleotides outside the gene matches: 4. The germline gives CDR1 KGHSH, CDR2 LQKENI. The CDR3, as DNA: TGTGCCAGCTCGTTGAGCGGGAGCTCCTACAATGAGCAGTTCTTC. This codes for CASSLSGSSYNEQFF.

This clone was recorded only once. The V and J genes are TRBV5-6 and TRBJ2-2; D gene uncertain. Germline V gives CDR1 SGHDT, CDR2 YYEEEE. The CDR3 length is 12 residues. Trimming took off 0 bases at V and 9 bases at J, with 6 bases between the two ends. The CDR3, as DNA: TGTGCCAGCAGCTTGGGTCCTCGGGAGCTGTTTTTT. Its translation: CASSLGPRELFF.

This clone has only one observation. The V and J genes are TRBV4-2 and TRBJ2-5; tentative D call: TRBD2 (6 bases). The V and J ends lost 0 bases and 5 bases respectively, with 13 bases between them. This CDR3 has 15 residues. Looked up from germline, CDR1 is LGHNA and CDR2 is YNFKEQ. The CDR3 coding sequence is TGTGCCAGCAGCCAAGAAGGCGGGGCGGGGGAGACCCAGTACTTC. Translation gives CASSQEGGAGETQYF.

This chain links TRBV4-1 with TRBJ1-4; 9 bases are shared with TRBD1. The V segment lost 3 bases and the J segment 5 bases; nucleotides outside the gene matches: 4. CDR3 length equals 15 residues. Germline CDR1 and CDR2: MGHRA and YSYEKL. Here the CDR3 reads CASSHWDRENEKLFF. In DNA form, the CDR3 reads TGCGCCAGCAGCCATTGGGACAGGGAGAATGAAAAACTGTTTTTT.

This chain uses TRBV15 with TRBJ2-3, with a tentative D call TRBD1 (6 bases). V lost 1 base to trimming and J lost 4 bases, with 9 bases between them. The CDR3 consists of 14 residues. The germline V gene has CDR1 LNHNV and CDR2 YYDKDF (reference sequence). The CDR3: CATSRVTGSDTQYF. The CDR3 DNA reads TGTGCCACCAGCAGAGTTACAGGGTCAGATACGCAGTATTTT.

The V gene is TRBV15, the J gene TRBJ2-1; 7 bases fit TRBD1. CDR3 size: 12 residues. V lost 9 bases, J lost 13 bases, and 12 bases stayed unmatched. Germline V gene sequence: CDR1 LNHNV, CDR2 YYDKDF (reference sequence). CDR3 DNA: TGTGCCACTGGACAGGACACCCAAGCCCAGTTCTTC. Translating gives CATGQDTQAQFF.

The chain employs TRBV13 and TRBJ1-3; 7 nucleotides match TRBD1. V lost 2 bases to trimming and J lost 0 bases; unmatched junction nucleotides: 7. In germline, CDR1 is PRHDT, CDR2 FYEKMQ (reference sequence). This CDR3 contains 17 residues. CDR3 DNA sequence: TGTGCCAGCAGCTTACGGGGACAGTGGGACTCTGGAAACACCATATATTTT. It is translated as CASSLRGQWDSGNTIYF. The full variable domain, its missing parts supplied by reference TRBV13 and TRBJ1-3, is AAGVIQSPRHLIKEKRETATLKCYPIPRHDTVYWYQQGPGQDPQFLISFYEKMQSDKGSIPDRFSAQQFSDYHSELNMSSLELGDSALYFCASSLRGQWDSGNTIYFGEGSWLTVV.

The chain uses TRBV7-6 and TRBJ1-2, with a possible D match to TRBD1 (5 bases). The CDR3 is made up of 12 amino acids. Germline V gives CDR1 SGHVS, CDR2 FNYEAQ. Trimming stripped 5 bases from V and 4 bases from J, with 8 bases between. CDR3 loop: CASSLDSYGYTF. CDR3 in DNA: TGTGCCAGCAGCCTAGACAGCTATGGCTACACCTTC.

This clone was seen a handful of times. This chain connects TRBV29-1 to TRBJ1-1, with TRBD1 matching 7 bases. This CDR3 has 14 amino acids. The V segment lost 7 bases and the J segment 3 bases; nucleotides outside the gene matches: 11. Germline V gene data show CDR1 as SQVTM and CDR2 as ANQGSEA. The CDR3 coding sequence is TGCAGCGCCGTAGCCCGGACAGGCGACACTGAAGCTTTCTTT. Translation gives CSAVARTGDTEAFF.